Described below is a single TCR beta chain sequence and its context. Its antigen is currently unknown. The data were taken from a study of PD-1 blockade in classical Hodgkin lymphoma. Broader study findings: Significantly greater TCR diversity emerged by C4D1 in CD4+ cells but not CD8+ cells. It was among complete responders that baseline diversity resembled that of newly diagnosed patients.

The germline gives CDR1 SEHNR, CDR2 FQNEAQ (reference sequence). Losses at the gene ends were 8 bases for V and 4 bases for J; bases not matched to a gene: 7. This CDR3 comprises 13 residues. The data were produced by immunoSEQ multiplex PCR, yet TCRdb's version contains in-frame clones alone and is incomplete. This sample carries some 95,000 clones, approximately 89% of them seen once, and the ten largest clones take about 10%. Each of the patients experienced relapse following autologous stem cell transplantation, and their brentuximab vedotin exposure differed. This TCR came from a human donor with classical Hodgkin lymphoma. This chain uses TRBV7-9 with TRBJ2-7; 8 bases agree with TRBD1. This material consisted of peripheral blood mononuclear cells (PBMCs), taken before the second cycle of nivolumab. Here the CDR3 reads CASSYRGSYEQYF. In DNA, the CDR3 is TGTGCCAGCTCTTACAGGGGGTCATACGAGCAGTACTTC. Using reference TRBV7-9 and TRBJ2-7 for the parts outside the CDR3, the full variable domain is DTGVSQNPRHKITKRGQNVTFRCDPISEHNRLYWYRQTLGQGPEFLTYFQNEAQLEKSRLLSDRFSAERPKGSFSTLEIQRTEQGDSAMYLCASSYRGSYEQYFGPGTRLTVT.